A selection of T cell receptor beta chains follows, all from one sample in a study of CD8 T cells in ankylosing spondylitis. In TCRdb, the 5' RACE reads were re-called with MiXCR into one record per CDR3 protein. Of 700,000 to 850,000 distinct CDR3 sequences listed, approximately 12% were seen once; the top ten hold more than 0.5%. The sequencing sample was made of blood, either unsorted or a sorted T cell fraction (not recorded which). The receptor source for this set is a male donor with ankylosing spondylitis. Each CDR3 is given with its conserved first and last residue. Each record gives: clone size, J gene, V gene, D gene, CDR3 protein, CDR3 DNA. A D gene is named only where the DNA matches it firmly. For some rows the clone size is stated as once, few or many, or as a class when expanded; others skip it.

size: many; J: TRBJ2-1; V: TRBV27; D: NA; CDR3: CASSKHGNEQFF; DNA: TGTGCCAGCAGTAAACACGGGAATGAGCAGTTCTTC
size: few; J: TRBJ2-5; V: TRBV5-4; D: TRBD2; CDR3: CASSLIAGPQETQYF; DNA: TGTGCCAGCAGCTTGATAGCGGGCCCCCAAGAGACCCAGTACTTC
size: few; J: TRBJ2-1; V: TRBV20-1; D: TRBD2; CDR3: CSARSSGGRYNEQFF; DNA: TGCAGTGCTAGATCTAGCGGGGGGAGATACAATGAGCAGTTCTTC
size: NA; J: TRBJ2-2; V: TRBV3-1; D: TRBD2; CDR3: CASTKLAGQNTGELFF; DNA: TGTGCCAGCACCAAACTAGCGGGCCAGAACACCGGGGAGCTGTTTTTT
size: NA; J: TRBJ2-7; V: TRBV18; D: NA; CDR3: CASSPSPAYEQYF; DNA: TGTGCCAGCTCACCAAGTCCAGCCTACGAGCAGTACTTC
size: NA; J: TRBJ1-2; V: TRBV6-1; D: NA; CDR3: CSTAGLLNYGYTF; DNA: TGTTCGACCGCAGGGCTGCTTAACTATGGCTACACCTTC
size: few; J: TRBJ2-1; V: TRBV11-3; D: TRBD2; CDR3: CASSLHAGAYNEQFF; DNA: TGTGCCAGCAGCCTACACGCGGGAGCCTACAATGAGCAGTTCTTC
size: few; J: TRBJ2-2; V: TRBV3-1; D: NA; CDR3: CASSLGTYAGELFF; DNA: TGTGCCAGCAGCCTTGGGACTTATGCCGGGGAGCTGTTTTTT
size: NA; J: TRBJ2-5; V: TRBV27; D: NA; CDR3: CASSWIAQETQYF; DNA: TGTGCCAGCTCATGGATTGCCCAAGAGACCCAGTACTTC
size: once; J: TRBJ1-2; V: TRBV28; D: TRBD1; CDR3: CASRGTGVQSSPFNYGYTF; DNA: TGTGCCAGCAGGGGGACAGGGGTTCAATCCTCCCCTTTTAACTATGGCTACACCTTC
size: few; J: TRBJ1-6; V: TRBV11-2; D: NA; CDR3: CASRKPGRRNSPLHF; DNA: TGTGCCAGCAGGAAACCGGGACGAAGGAATTCACCCCTCCACTTT
size: NA; J: TRBJ1-6; V: TRBV5-1; D: NA; CDR3: CASSLTPGAPLHF; DNA: TGCGCCAGCAGCTTGACTCCCGGCGCACCCCTCCACTTT
size: NA; J: TRBJ2-2; V: TRBV6-1; D: TRBD2; CDR3: CASSEHNRAGGLFF; DNA: TGTGCCAGCAGTGAACACAACCGGGCGGGAGGGCTGTTTTTT
size: NA; J: TRBJ2-3; V: TRBV6-5; D: NA; CDR3: CASSYEALGNTQYF; DNA: TGTGCCAGCAGTTACGAGGCCCTAGGAAATACGCAGTATTTT
size: many; J: TRBJ2-3; V: TRBV20-1; D: NA; CDR3: CSAPRLATTDTQYF; DNA: TGCAGTGCCCCGCGGCTAGCGACCACAGATACGCAGTATTTT
size: many; J: TRBJ2-7; V: TRBV20-1; D: NA; CDR3: CSARGLYEQYF; DNA: TGCAGTGCTAGAGGCCTCTACGAGCAGTACTTC
size: many; J: TRBJ2-5; V: TRBV29-1; D: TRBD1; CDR3: CSAERGPRETQYF; DNA: TGCAGCGCCGAAAGGGGGCCTAGGGAGACCCAGTACTTC
size: few; J: TRBJ2-5; V: TRBV28; D: NA; CDR3: CASRQGETQYF; DNA: TGTGCCAGCAGGCAGGGCGAGACCCAGTACTTC
size: NA; J: TRBJ1-1; V: TRBV5-1; D: NA; CDR3: CASSPAGVLNTEAFF; DNA: TGCGCCAGCAGCCCCGCAGGGGTTCTGAACACTGAAGCTTTCTTT
size: few; J: TRBJ2-1; V: TRBV20-1; D: NA; CDR3: CSAVSGTLRNEQFF; DNA: TGCAGTGCTGTCTCCGGGACCCTTCGCAATGAGCAGTTCTTC
size: NA; J: TRBJ2-7; V: TRBV6-2/TRBV6-3; D: TRBD2; CDR3: CASRLSGTSGYEQYF; DNA: TGTGCCAGCAGGCTTTCAGGGACTAGCGGCTACGAGCAGTACTTC
size: NA; J: TRBJ2-3; V: TRBV14; D: NA; CDR3: CASSQDWNTQYF; DNA: TGTGCCAGCAGCCAAGATTGGAATACGCAGTATTTT
size: NA; J: TRBJ2-7; V: TRBV18; D: TRBD2; CDR3: CASSPPRGSGEILYEQYF; DNA: TGTGCCAGCTCACCACCCCGAGGTAGCGGGGAAATTCTCTACGAGCAGTACTTC
size: few; J: TRBJ1-5; V: TRBV24-1; D: NA; CDR3: CATSDFRRKQPQHF; DNA: TGTGCCACCAGTGATTTTCGGAGGAAACAGCCCCAGCATTTT
size: NA; J: TRBJ1-6; V: TRBV20-1; D: TRBD1; CDR3: CSARDWGQGDSPLHF; DNA: TGCAGTGCTAGAGATTGGGGACAGGGAGATTCACCCCTCCACTTT
size: NA; J: TRBJ1-1; V: TRBV20-1; D: NA; CDR3: CRAQQGNTEAFF; DNA: TGCAGGGCCCAACAGGGGAACACTGAAGCTTTCTTT
size: few; J: TRBJ2-3; V: TRBV7-6; D: TRBD1; CDR3: CASSLQGETDTQYF; DNA: TGTGCCAGCAGCTTACAGGGGGAAACAGATACGCAGTATTTT
size: few; J: TRBJ2-2; V: TRBV28; D: TRBD2; CDR3: CASRRAGGNTGELFF; DNA: TGTGCCAGCAGGCGAGCGGGGGGGAACACCGGGGAGCTGTTTTTT
size: NA; J: TRBJ1-5; V: TRBV6-6; D: NA; CDR3: CAIRQPNQPQHF; DNA: TGTGCTATTAGACAGCCCAATCAGCCCCAGCATTTT
size: NA; J: TRBJ2-2; V: TRBV5-4; D: NA; CDR3: CASSPSGALLSGELFF; DNA: TGTGCCAGCAGCCCGAGTGGGGCCCTACTGTCCGGGGAGCTGTTTTTT
size: NA; J: TRBJ1-6; V: TRBV28; D: NA; CDR3: CASSSYQGNSPLHF; DNA: TGTGCCAGCAGTTCGTATCAGGGTAATTCACCCCTCCACTTT
size: NA; J: TRBJ2-7; V: TRBV9; D: NA; CDR3: CASSPRRLARDYEQYF; DNA: TGTGCCAGCAGCCCCCGCCGGCTAGCGAGGGACTACGAGCAGTACTTC
size: many; J: TRBJ2-3; V: TRBV4-1; D: TRBD2; CDR3: CASSRPGLAGALENTQYF; DNA: TGCGCCAGCAGCCGACCGGGACTAGCGGGGGCCCTCGAGAATACGCAGTATTTT
size: many; J: TRBJ1-6; V: TRBV20-1; D: NA; CDR3: CSAEGNSPLHF; DNA: TGCAGTGCGGAGGGCAATTCACCCCTCCACTTT
size: many; J: TRBJ2-2; V: TRBV5-1; D: NA; CDR3: CASNRANTGELFF; DNA: TGCGCCAGCAACCGGGCTAACACCGGGGAGCTGTTTTTT
size: NA; J: TRBJ1-2; V: TRBV18; D: NA; CDR3: CASSPSADGGGYTF; DNA: TGTGCCAGCTCACCAAGTGCGGATGGGGGAGGCTACACCTTC
size: NA; J: TRBJ2-1; V: TRBV6-1; D: NA; CDR3: CASSPDAQRREQFF; DNA: TGTGCCAGCAGTCCCGACGCTCAGAGACGTGAGCAGTTCTTC
size: few; J: TRBJ2-7; V: TRBV15; D: NA; CDR3: CATSRGYASGEQYF; DNA: TGTGCCACCAGCAGAGGGTACGCTTCGGGCGAGCAGTACTTC
size: NA; J: TRBJ2-5; V: TRBV20-1; D: TRBD2; CDR3: CSARSGLAGWRPAIQETQYF; DNA: TGCAGTGCTAGATCCGGACTAGCGGGATGGAGGCCTGCGATTCAAGAGACCCAGTACTTC
size: many; J: TRBJ1-4; V: TRBV6-1; D: NA; CDR3: CASSSSNEKLFF; DNA: TGTGCCAGCAGCTCTTCTAATGAAAAACTGTTTTTT